The 2 T cell receptor beta chains in this list originate from one sample, sequenced in a study of blood T cell repertoires in COVID-19. Sequenced by immunoSEQ multiplex PCR; TCRdb stores in-frame clones only, minus some. This table holds about 320,000 clones, around nine tenths found once. Sample: PBMCs or T cells enriched from blood (not recorded which). These receptors were collected from a woman between 25 and 40 years old who had been exposed to COVID-19.

This clone appeared a single time. The identical CDR3 is also encoded by other nucleotide sequences in the sample. V and J are TRBV5-5 and TRBJ1-2; no clear D gene. The germline V and J ends were trimmed by 0 bases and 5 bases, with 8 bases remaining between them. Germline loops: CDR1 SGHKS, CDR2 YYEKEE (reference sequence). This CDR3 has 13 residues. CDR3 nucleotide sequence: TGTGCCAGCAGCTTGGACTCCGGGTATGGCTACACCTTC. This sequence encodes CASSLDSGYGYTF.

This rearrangement joins TRBV4-1 to TRBJ2-1; a weak D match, TRBD1 (6 bases). Trimming took 5 bases from V and 3 from J, leaving 17 bases between them. This CDR3 spans 16 amino acids. CDR1 and CDR2 from the germline V gene are MGHRA and YSYEKL. This chain's CDR3 is CASSNIPGVLYNEQFF. Here the CDR3 DNA reads TGCGCCAGCAGCAATATACCAGGGGTCCTCTACAATGAGCAGTTCTTC.